These 32 T cell receptor beta chains were all obtained from the same sample, sequenced in a study of cytomegalovirus exposure and HLA in healthy donors. Both 60 Vbeta primers and 13 Jbeta primers went into the PCR. The assay was immunoSEQ multiplex PCR, and TCRdb's table has in-frame clones only and misses some. Of 150,000 to 200,000 clones in the sample, more than 80% were seen once. The source material was PBMCs. These receptors originate from a woman aged 45-59 years in good health and CMV-seropositive.

This CDR3 is CASSVEVGGGPVDTQYF. The CDR3 region has the DNA TGTGCCAGCAGCGTAGAGGTTGGCGGGGGGCCGGTAGATACGCAGTATTTT. The chain uses TRBV9 and TRBJ2-3, with TRBD2 identical over 8 bases. The junction had 11 bases not matched to a gene; V was cut back by 0 bases and J by 5 bases. From germline, CDR1 is SGDLS and CDR2 YYNGEE. The CDR3 length is 17 residues.

CDR3 sequence: CASSPLAGGDRETQYF. As DNA, the CDR3 is TGTGCCAGCAGCCCTCTAGCGGGGGGGGACCGGGAGACCCAGTACTTC. The chain uses TRBV4-2 and TRBJ2-5; 12 positions match TRBD2. Germline CDR1 LGHNA, CDR2 YNFKEQ. The CDR3 length is 16 residues. V trimming: 4 bases; J trimming: 5 bases; junction bases outside the gene matches: 8.

The chain links TRBV5-5 to TRBJ2-5; tentatively, D is TRBD2 (5 bases). The CDR3 runs 14 residues. Between the trimmed V and J ends, which lost 0 bases and 1 base, there was a span of 7 bases. Germline CDR1 reads SGHKS; CDR2 reads YYEKEE (reference sequence). The CDR3 reads CASSLAGLQETQYF. The CDR3 nucleotides are TGTGCCAGCAGCTTGGCCGGACTCCAAGAGACCCAGTACTTC.

As to this clone: This specimen includes other DNA sequences encoding the same CDR3. V is TRBV25-1 and J is TRBJ1-6; D is uncertain. V lost 1 base and J lost 7, with 5 bases in between. Germline-derived CDR1 and CDR2 are MGHDK and SYGVNS. The CDR3 runs to 13 residues. The CDR3, as DNA: TGTGCCAGCAGTGAATCGGGAAATTCACCCCTCCACTTT. Translated: CASSESGNSPLHF. The full variable domain, with the rest looked up from reference TRBV25-1 and TRBJ1-6, is EADIYQTPRYLVIGTGKKITLECSQTMGHDKMYWYQQDPGMELHLIHYSYGVNSTEKGDLSSESTVSRIRTEHFPLTLESARPSHTSQYLCASSESGNSPLHFGNGTRLTVT.

In its sample, this clone was seen once. At one boundary the junction diverges from the germline segment, which might be a read error. This chain joins TRBV7-9 and TRBJ2-7, with D perhaps matching TRBD2 (6 bases). CDR1 is SEHNR, CDR2 FQNEAQ, per germline (reference sequence). This CDR3 is 12 amino acids long. Here the CDR3 reads CSSSSGLQSPYF. The CDR3 region has the DNA TGTTCCAGCAGCTCGGGACTCCAATCCCCGTACTTC.

The V gene is TRBV7-2, the J gene TRBJ1-4; 8 nucleotides agree with TRBD1. The V and J ends lost 6 bases and 10 bases, in that order; junction bases with no gene match: 10. CDR3 size: 14 residues. In germline, CDR1 is SGHTA, CDR2 FQGNSA. DNA for the CDR3: TGTGCCAGCAGTTCCGGGACAGGCAGGGGAAAACTGTTTTTT. Translation gives CASSSGTGRGKLFF.

The chain uses TRBV9 and TRBJ2-1, with 9 bases that match TRBD2. Per germline, CDR1 SGDLS and CDR2 YYNGEE. Unmatched junction bases numbered 10, after V lost 0 bases and J lost 6 bases. The CDR3 extends over 17 amino acids. The CDR3 DNA sequence: TGTGCCAGCAGCGTAGGAGTCGCGGGCGGGGGGGCCAATGAGCAGTTCTTC. Its protein product is CASSVGVAGGGANEQFF. The full variable domain, in which reference TRBV9 and TRBJ2-1 provide the parts outside the CDR3, is DSGVTQTPKHLITATGQRVTLRCSPRSGDLSVYWYQQSLDQGLQFLIQYYNGEERAKGNILERFSAQQFPDLHSELNLSSLELGDSALYFCASSVGVAGGGANEQFFGPGTRLTVL.

The gene calls are TRBV27 and TRBJ1-4, with D perhaps TRBD1 (6 bases). V dropped 4 bases and J dropped 6 bases, with 15 bases sitting between them. There are 15 residues in the CDR3. The germline gives CDR1 MNHEY, CDR2 SMNVEV (reference sequence). The CDR3 coding sequence is TGTGCCAGCAGTTCACGGAGGGGGAGGGATGAAAAACTGTTTTTT. The encoded protein is CASSSRRGRDEKLFF. Based on the CDR3 plus reference TRBV27 and TRBJ1-4, the full variable domain is EAQVTQNPRYLITVTGKKLTVTCSQNMNHEYMSWYRQDPGLGLRQIYYSMNVEVTDKGDVPEGYKVSRKEKRNFPLILESPSPNQTSLYFCASSSRRGRDEKLFFGSGTQLSVL.

This chain uses TRBV6-5 with TRBJ1-5, with D perhaps matching TRBD1 (5 bases). V gave up 5 bases and J gave up 2 bases, with 13 bases separating them. The germline V gene has CDR1 MNHEY and CDR2 SVGAGI. The CDR3 has 15 residues. CDR3 sequence: CASSRGGKGNQPQHF. The DNA for the CDR3 is TGTGCCAGCAGTAGGGGCGGTAAAGGCAATCAGCCCCAGCATTTT.

The chain employs TRBV19 and TRBJ1-4, with 7 bases that match TRBD1. The CDR3 is 13 amino acids. The junction had 9 bases not matched to a gene; V was cut back by 10 bases and J by 7 bases. Per the germline V gene, CDR1 is LNHDA and CDR2 is SQIVND (reference sequence). CDR3 amino acids: CATSGTVGEKLFF. The DNA for the CDR3 is TGTGCCACCTCCGGGACAGTGGGTGAAAAACTGTTTTTT.

The chain carries TRBV15 and TRBJ2-6, with TRBD1 as a possible D gene (5 bases). V dropped 5 bases and J dropped 13 bases, with 12 bases sitting between them. The CDR3 extends over 12 amino acids. CDR1 is LNHNV, CDR2 YYDKDF, per germline (reference sequence). CDR3 coding DNA: TGTGCCACCAGCTCGTTAGGGGTGGTCCTGACTTTC. It translates to CATSSLGVVLTF.

The chain couples TRBV7-2 to TRBJ2-2; 8 nucleotides line up with TRBD1. Germline V gene sequence: CDR1 SGHTA, CDR2 FQGNSA. The V and J ends lost 6 bases and 5 bases, in that order; junction bases with no gene match: 5. The CDR3 totals 14 residues. CDR3: CASRLDRATGELFF. CDR3 coding DNA: TGTGCCAGCAGACTGGACAGGGCGACCGGGGAGCTGTTTTTT.

V and J are TRBV28 and TRBJ1-1, with 7 bases aligning to TRBD1. The germline V gene encodes CDR1 MDHEN and CDR2 SYDVKM. With V trimmed by 10 bases and J by 0 bases, 5 bases remained unmatched. The CDR3 spans 13 residues. The CDR3 spells CATQGQLNTEAFF. The CDR3 DNA reads as TGTGCCACCCAGGGACAGTTGAACACTGAAGCTTTCTTT.

This chain joins TRBV28 and TRBJ1-5; D not resolved. V lost 10 bases to trimming and J lost 0 bases, with 13 bases between them. CDR1 is MDHEN, CDR2 SYDVKM, per germline. This CDR3 region has 14 residues. CDR3 amino acids: CATSRRDSNQPQHF. DNA of the CDR3: TGTGCCACCTCGCGGCGGGATAGCAATCAGCCCCAGCATTTT.

The chain couples TRBV19 to TRBJ2-7; D gene ambiguous. Trimming removed 4 bases from V and 5 bases from J, with 12 bases in between. Germline V lookup: CDR1 LNHDA, CDR2 SQIVND (reference sequence). CDR3 length: 13 amino acids. CDR3 in amino acids: CASSSSQYDEQYF. The CDR3 nucleotides are TGTGCCAGTAGTAGCAGTCAGTACGACGAGCAGTACTTC.

The rearrangement links TRBV19 to TRBJ1-6; D unresolved. Germline CDR1 and CDR2: LNHDA and SQIVND (reference sequence). The V end lost 3 bases, the J end lost 0 bases, and 12 bases lay between the germline ends. This CDR3 has 17 residues. CDR3 residues: CASSIAPRSSYNSPLHF. The CDR3 DNA reads TGTGCCAGTAGTATCGCACCGAGAAGCTCCTATAATTCACCCCTCCACTTT.

This sequence joins TRBV9 and TRBJ2-2; a weak D match, TRBD1 (6 bases). V lost 0 bases to trimming and J lost 6 bases, with 12 bases between them. Per germline, CDR1 SGDLS and CDR2 YYNGEE. The CDR3 length is 15 residues. This chain's CDR3 is CASSVAGVSPGELFF. Written as DNA, the CDR3 is TGTGCCAGCAGCGTAGCAGGGGTCTCCCCCGGGGAGCTGTTTTTT.

V gene TRBV27 combines with J gene TRBJ2-7; 8 bases match TRBD1. The CDR3 covers 18 residues. The germline V gene encodes CDR1 MNHEY and CDR2 SMNVEV (reference sequence). J was trimmed by 3 bases and V by 5 bases; bases with no gene match: 18. Here the CDR3 reads CASSPRTPGQVTFYEQYF. The CDR3 region has the DNA TGTGCCAGCAGTCCCCGAACCCCGGGACAGGTTACATTCTACGAGCAGTACTTC.

CDR3 in DNA: TGCGCCAGCAGCCTAATACAGGGGCCGTCCTACGAGCAGTACTTC. Translated: CASSLIQGPSYEQYF. This chain connects TRBV5-1 to TRBJ2-7, with 7 nucleotides matching TRBD1. This CDR3 is 15 amino acids long. Germline CDR1 is SGHRS and CDR2 is YFSETQ. V shed 4 bases and J 1 base; nucleotides not matched to a gene: 8.

This clone was seen more than once but under ten times. The V call is TRBV2, the J call TRBJ2-5; 9 bases agree with TRBD1. The CDR3 covers 15 residues. Germline V gene data show CDR1 as SNHLY and CDR2 as FYNNEI. V gave up 6 bases and J gave up 4 bases; unmatched junction bases: 9. CDR3 in amino acids: CASRAGTGSSETQYF. The CDR3 DNA follows: TGTGCCAGCAGGGCCGGGACAGGGAGTTCAGAGACCCAGTACTTC.

This sequence joins TRBV5-1 and TRBJ1-6, with D perhaps TRBD1 (5 bases). The V and J ends lost 0 bases and 6 bases respectively, with 10 bases between them. Per the germline V gene, CDR1 is SGHRS and CDR2 is YFSETQ. This CDR3 is 15 amino acids long. CDR3 in amino acids: CASSLGGESNSPLHF. The CDR3 region has the DNA TGCGCCAGCAGCTTGGGGGGCGAGTCTAATTCACCCCTCCACTTT.

The CDR3 region has the DNA TGTGCCGCCTGGGACAGAGCGAGTGGCTACACCTTC. Protein: CAAWDRASGYTF. This chain links TRBV6-5 with TRBJ1-2, with TRBD1 identical over 7 bases. CDR3 length: 12 residues. Germline loops: CDR1 MNHEY, CDR2 SVGAGI. With V trimmed by 11 bases and J by 7 bases, 10 bases remained unmatched.

The V gene is TRBV5-1, the J gene TRBJ2-1; 8 nucleotides align to TRBD2. Trimming took 0 bases from V and 8 from J; bases not matched to a gene: 7. CDR3 length: 15 residues. Germline CDR1 reads SGHRS; CDR2 reads YFSETQ. CDR3 loop: CASSLAGGAFDEQFF. The CDR3 region has the DNA TGCGCCAGCAGCTTGGCCGGGGGGGCCTTCGATGAGCAGTTCTTC.

The V gene is TRBV25-1, the J gene TRBJ2-7; 11 bases match TRBD1. This CDR3 spans 12 amino acids. The V and J ends lost 3 bases and 11 bases, in that order; junction bases with no gene match: 3. Germline-derived CDR1 and CDR2 are MGHDK and SYGVNS. This CDR3 is CASSDWTGGKYF. CDR3 bases: TGTGCCAGCAGTGATTGGACAGGGGGCAAGTACTTC.

This clone was recorded a few times. CDR3 protein: CASGTVNEKLFF. For the CDR3, the DNA is TGTGCCTCCGGGACAGTTAATGAAAAACTGTTTTTT. The J gene is TRBJ1-4, the V gene TRBV6-1; the match to TRBD1 covers 7 bases. CDR3 length equals 12 residues. Trimming took 11 bases from V and 4 from J; bases not matched to a gene: 4. Looked up from germline, CDR1 is MNHNS and CDR2 is SASEGT.

The rearrangement uses TRBV6-6 and TRBJ2-7, with D perhaps matching TRBD2 (5 bases). CDR1 and CDR2 (germline): MNHNY, SVGAGI (reference sequence). CDR3 length equals 11 residues. Trimming pared 6 bases from V and 3 bases from J, leaving 6 bases between. The CDR3 protein is CASRGDYEQYF. CDR3 nucleotides: TGTGCCAGCAGGGGAGACTACGAGCAGTACTTC.

This chain links TRBV6-6 with TRBJ1-6, with D perhaps matching TRBD1 (5 bases). The ends were cut back, 8 bases at V and 2 bases at J, with 13 bases in the middle. Germline V gene lookup returns CDR1 MNHNY and CDR2 SVGAGI (reference sequence). CDR3 length: 15 amino acids. CDR3 amino acids: CASHPGRAYNSPLHF. As DNA, the CDR3 is TGTGCCAGCCACCCTGGCAGGGCCTATAATTCACCCCTCCACTTT.

This chain joins TRBV7-9 and TRBJ2-7; TRBD2 is a possible D gene (6 bases). The germline V gene has CDR1 SEHNR and CDR2 FQNEAQ (reference sequence). This CDR3 has 13 amino acids. Trimming removed 3 bases from V and 5 bases from J, with 11 bases in between. The CDR3, as DNA: TGTGCCAGCAGCTTGGGAGGAGGCGACGAGCAGTACTTC. Protein sequence: CASSLGGGDEQYF.

The chain has TRBV9 and TRBJ2-3; no firm D call. CDR1 is SGDLS, CDR2 YYNGEE, per germline. V lost 1 base to trimming and J lost 4 bases, with 13 bases between them. This CDR3 has 15 amino acids. The CDR3 DNA follows: TGTGCCAGCAGCGTAAATAACAGAGCCCCAGATACGCAGTATTTT. It codes for CASSVNNRAPDTQYF. The full variable domain, rest sourced from reference TRBV9 and TRBJ2-3, is DSGVTQTPKHLITATGQRVTLRCSPRSGDLSVYWYQQSLDQGLQFLIQYYNGEERAKGNILERFSAQQFPDLHSELNLSSLELGDSALYFCASSVNNRAPDTQYFGPGTRLTVL.

This chain links TRBV7-8 with TRBJ1-5; weak D call: TRBD1 (5 bases). This CDR3 is built from 15 residues. The germline V gene encodes CDR1 SGHVS and CDR2 FQNEAQ. Trimming left V 5 bases short and J 3 bases short, with 14 bases between. The CDR3 loop reads CASSGGTEDNQPQHF. In DNA form, the CDR3 reads TGTGCCAGCAGCGGCGGGACGGAGGACAATCAGCCCCAGCATTTT. The entire variable domain, with the rest obtained from reference TRBV7-8 and TRBJ1-5, is as follows: GAGVSQSPRYKVAKRGQDVALRCDPISGHVSLFWYQQALGQGPEFLTYFQNEAQLDKSGLPSDRFFAERPEGSVSTLKIQRTQQEDSAVYLCASSGGTEDNQPQHFGDGTRLSIL.

The V and J genes are TRBV6-6 and TRBJ1-1; no clear D. The CDR3 consists of 15 residues. Germline V gene data show CDR1 as MNHNY and CDR2 as SVGAGI (reference sequence). V shed 0 bases and J shed 4 bases, with 12 bases lying between them. The CDR3 sequence is CASSYSTQVSTEAFF. CDR3 in DNA: TGTGCCAGCAGTTACTCGACACAAGTTAGCACTGAAGCTTTCTTT.

The V call is TRBV10-3, the J call TRBJ2-2; the match to TRBD1 covers 7 bases. Germline CDR1 reads ENHRY; CDR2 reads SYGVKD. J lost 5 bases, V lost 6 bases, and 6 bases had no gene match. The CDR3 spans 14 residues. The CDR3 spells CAIRLGQVTGELFF. CDR3 nucleotides: TGTGCCATCAGACTAGGACAGGTAACCGGGGAGCTGTTTTTT.